A selection of T cell receptor beta chains follows, all from one sample in a study of OX40 agonist ivuxolimab in advanced cancers. TCRdb's copy holds only in-frame clones and misses some; the assay was immunoSEQ multiplex PCR. The repertoire holds roughly 76,000 clones, with 80% to 90% as singletons. The starting material was CD4+ or CD8+ T cells sorted from blood, obtained in a trial of the OX40 agonist ivuxolimab. These receptors were taken from an adult with an advanced solid tumor such as melanoma, head and neck, liver or kidney cancer. Each CDR3 is given with its conserved first and last residue. D genes are given only for firm matches. The listing skips clone size in some rows; elsewhere it reads once, few, many or a size class.

j_gene | abundance | v_gene | d_gene | CDR3aa | CDR3nt
TRBJ1-2 | NA | TRBV4-3 | NA | CASSQEIGGTGGYTF | TGCGCCAGCAGCCAAGAGATCGGGGGCACGGGGGGCTACACCTTC
TRBJ1-1 | NA | TRBV25-1 | NA | CASSGRGNTEAFF | TGTGCCAGCAGTGGCCGGGGGAACACTGAAGCTTTCTTT
TRBJ1-2 | NA | TRBV27 | NA | CASSSAANYGYTF | TGTGCCAGCAGCTCCGCCGCTAACTATGGCTACACCTTC
TRBJ2-1 | NA | TRBV2 | TRBD2 | CASMRGGLTIDEQFF | TGTGCCAGCATGCGGGGGGGCCTGACAATAGATGAGCAGTTCTTC
TRBJ1-5 | NA | TRBV19 | TRBD1 | CASSLRTGSGNQPQHF | TGTGCCAGTAGTCTCCGGACAGGGTCAGGCAATCAGCCCCAGCATTTT
TRBJ2-7 | NA | TRBV29-1 | TRBD1 | CSVEQGADEQYF | TGCAGCGTTGAACAGGGGGCGGACGAGCAGTACTTC
TRBJ1-1 | NA | TRBV7-6 | NA | CASSLVNGGATEAFF | TGTGCCAGCAGCTTAGTAAACGGCGGGGCCACTGAAGCTTTCTTT
TRBJ2-1 | NA | TRBV19 | TRBD1 | CASSVGTEYNEQFF | TGTGCCAGTAGTGTTGGGACAGAATACAATGAGCAGTTCTTC
TRBJ2-3 | NA | TRBV11-3 | NA | CASSFGADTQYF | TGTGCCAGCAGCTTCGGGGCAGACACGCAGTATTTT
TRBJ2-7 | once | TRBV5-1 | NA | CASSLVGAEQYF | TGCGCCAGCAGCTTAGTAGGAGCCGAGCAGTACTTC
TRBJ2-7 | NA | TRBV6-5 | TRBD1 | CASSGQGAFEQYF | TGTGCCAGCAGCGGACAGGGGGCGTTCGAGCAGTACTTC
TRBJ2-7 | NA | TRBV11-2 | NA | CASSSLPGRVGEQYF | TGTGCCAGCAGCTCTTTGCCGGGACGAGTCGGCGAGCAGTACTTC
TRBJ2-2 | NA | TRBV7-9 | NA | CASSQDIGGTNTGELFF | TGTGCCAGCAGCCAAGATATTGGGGGCACGAACACCGGGGAGCTGTTTTTT
TRBJ2-1 | NA | TRBV7-2 | NA | CASSSTLSGRGNEQFF | TGTGCCAGCAGCTCCACTCTTTCCGGGAGAGGGAATGAGCAGTTCTTC
TRBJ1-3 | medium-sized | TRBV19 | NA | CASTARGGNTIYF | TGTGCCAGTACCGCCCGAGGGGGAAACACCATATATTTT
TRBJ1-4 | NA | TRBV4-1 | TRBD1 | CASSQPGQGSEKLFF | TGCGCCAGCAGCCAACCGGGACAGGGAAGTGAAAAACTGTTTTTT
TRBJ1-1 | NA | TRBV4-3 | NA | CASSQPDRNTEAFF | TGCGCCAGCAGCCAACCCGACAGGAACACTGAAGCTTTCTTT
TRBJ2-3 | NA | TRBV19 | NA | CASSNPLRGRTDTQYF | TGTGCCAGTAGCAACCCCCTGAGGGGCCGCACAGATACGCAGTATTTT
TRBJ2-2 | NA | TRBV19 | TRBD2 | CASSTGTRPGELFF | TGTGCCAGTAGCACCGGGACTAGACCCGGGGAGCTGTTTTTT
TRBJ1-2 | NA | TRBV15 | NA | CATSRDLGTERNYGYTF | TGTGCCACCAGCAGAGATCTGGGAACGGAACGGAACTATGGCTACACCTTC